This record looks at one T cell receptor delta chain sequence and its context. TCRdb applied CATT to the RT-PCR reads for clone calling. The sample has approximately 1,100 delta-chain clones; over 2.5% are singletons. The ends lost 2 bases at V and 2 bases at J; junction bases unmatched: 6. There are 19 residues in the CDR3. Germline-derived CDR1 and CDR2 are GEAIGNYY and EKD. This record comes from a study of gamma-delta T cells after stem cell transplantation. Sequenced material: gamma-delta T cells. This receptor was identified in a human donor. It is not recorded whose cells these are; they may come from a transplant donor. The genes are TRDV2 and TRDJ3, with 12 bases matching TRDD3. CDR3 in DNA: TGTGCCTGTGACAGAGTACTGGGGGATACAACCTGGGACACCCGACAGATGTTTTTC. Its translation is CACDRVLGDTTWDTRQMFF.